Listed here is a single TCR beta chain. Its antigen is still unknown. No much larger clonotype is one base removed from it; base qualities were not supplied. The treatment or condition label, as the study defines it: some 19 received Ad26.COV2.S at low or high dose, single or two shots; 5 received placebo; per-sample allocation not given. For vaccine and placebo recipients, repertoires were sequenced using samples collected on day 63 after the first injection. Cohort 1b enrolled 20 to 30 adults aged 18-55 years at a single site in Boston, USA, between 29 July and 7 August 2020. Ad26.COV2.S was a replication-incompetent adenovirus type 26 vector that expressed a prefusion-stabilized SARS-CoV-2 spike protein derived from the original Wuhan strain. TCRbeta CDR3 regions were sequenced with the immunoSEQ Assay. After extraction, genomic DNA underwent amplification by bias-controlled multiplex PCR, followed by high-throughput sequencing. Processing in the source paper ran as follows. To quantify the absolute abundance of every unique TCRbeta CDR3 region, sequences were collapsed and filtered. T cell fraction was estimated by normalizing TCRbeta template counts to usable DNA, which was measured by amplifying reference genes present in all nucleated cells. Repertoire TCRs were annotated as SARS-CoV-2-specific by exact matching of V gene, CDR3 amino acid sequence and J gene to a known reactive TCR set. The reference SARS-CoV-2 TCR set was obtained from MIRA and was filtered for enrichment in COVID-19-positive ImmuneCODE repertoires, whereby public or cross-reactive TCRs were removed. Based on the MIRA antigens, annotated TCRs were further analysed at the level of specific ORF or position within ORF. Breadth was defined as the number of annotated unique rearrangements divided by the total number of unique productive rearrangements, and depth was defined as the summed frequency of the annotated unique rearrangements. Two-sided Wilcoxon rank-sum tests were used to compare TCR breadth between groups. The source is immuneACCESS, and TCRdb retained only in-frame sequences with V and J called. Part of the clones is not carried over; for the studies checked, unresolved V genes explain less than half of this, and the remainder is unexplained. The V and J calls and clone size come from that table; D and trimming were worked out from the DNA. In all, the sample holds some 320,000 clones, and around 84% of those were seen once. The ten top clones hold roughly 1.9% of the sample.

V lost 1 base and J lost 4 bases, and the count of bases not matched to a germline gene is 4. The CDR3 starts with the cysteine, ends with the phenylalanine, and has 16 residues. The sequence is cut down to CDR3 DNA, 48 bases in frame from base 1. The germline V gene specifies KGHSY as CDR1 and FQNENV as CDR2. These data belong to a study of Ad26.COV2.S vaccination and SARS-CoV-2 variants listed by TCRdb under 2021. For context, the study as a whole: Vaccine-arm donors were drawn from COV1001, a multicentre, randomized, double-blind, placebo-controlled phase I-IIa trial of Ad26.COV2.S in healthy adults. Ad26.COV2.S was administered intramuscularly at 5 x 10^10 or 1 x 10^11 viral particles, either as a single shot or as two shots given 56 days apart. The specificity and breadth of SARS-CoV-2-reactive T cell receptors after Ad26.COV2.S vaccination were assessed by TCRbeta repertoire sequencing. The TCR-sequenced set comprised roughly 30 samples: approximately 19 Ad26.COV2.S vaccine recipients, 5 placebo recipients and 8 SARS-CoV-2 convalescent individuals. Participants in the trial were split at random into five groups of five each, receiving low-dose or high-dose Ad26.COV2.S once or twice, or else placebo on both occasions. Investigators did not know the trial group allocation while performing experiments and assessing outcomes. The research as a whole found: According to the authors, total T cell responses may have been underestimated by the TCR breadth and depth analyses. Ad26.COV2.S recipients had higher spike-specific TCR breadth than placebo recipients (P = 0.0014). The study was not powered to compare responses between vaccine doses or regimens. Comparable non-spike TCR breadth was observed between vaccine and placebo recipients, consistent with only spike being contained in the vaccine. After vaccination, spike-specific CD8+ and CD4+ T cell responses were reported to show substantial breadth.

This sequence was found in a person between 18 and 65 years old who received the Ad26.COV2.S COVID-19 vaccine or a placebo. Source: peripheral blood, taken in a trial of Ad26.COV2.S vaccine versus placebo. The rearranged chain carries TRBV16 and TRBJ2-1, and TRBD2 matches 10 of the central bases. The CDR3 is CASSQLSSGGYNEQFF. The base sequence is TGTGCCAGCAGCCAATTATCTAGCGGGGGTTACAATGAGCAGTTCTTC. Supplemented by the reference TRBV16 and TRBJ2-1 proteins around the CDR3, the complete variable domain is GEEVAQTPKHLVRGEGQKAKLYCAPIKGHSYVFWYQQVLKNEFKFLISFQNENVFDETGMPKERFSAKCLPNSPCSLEIQATKLEDSAVYFCASSQLSSGGYNEQFFGPGTRLTVL.